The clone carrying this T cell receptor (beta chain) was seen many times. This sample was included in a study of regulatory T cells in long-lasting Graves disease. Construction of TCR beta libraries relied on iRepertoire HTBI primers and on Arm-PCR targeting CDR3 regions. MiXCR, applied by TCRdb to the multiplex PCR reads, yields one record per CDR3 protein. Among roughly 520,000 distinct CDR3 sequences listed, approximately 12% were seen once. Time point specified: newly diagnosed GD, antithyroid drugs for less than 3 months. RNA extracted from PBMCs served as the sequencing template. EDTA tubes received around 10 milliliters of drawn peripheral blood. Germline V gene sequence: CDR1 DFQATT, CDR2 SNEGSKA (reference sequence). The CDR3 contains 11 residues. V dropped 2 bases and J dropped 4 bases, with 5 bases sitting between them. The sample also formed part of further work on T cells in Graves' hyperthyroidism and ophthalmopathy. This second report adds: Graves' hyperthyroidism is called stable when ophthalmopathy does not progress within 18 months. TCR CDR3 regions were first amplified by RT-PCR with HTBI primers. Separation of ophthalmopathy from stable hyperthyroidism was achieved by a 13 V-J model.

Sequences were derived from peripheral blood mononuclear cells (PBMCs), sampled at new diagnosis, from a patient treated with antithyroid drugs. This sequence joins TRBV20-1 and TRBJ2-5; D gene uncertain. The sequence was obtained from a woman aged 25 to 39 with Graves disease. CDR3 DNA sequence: TGCAGTGCTAGAAACCGAGAGACCCAGTACTTC. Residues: CSARNRETQYF.